This T cell receptor (beta chain) was captured in a study of metastatic and nonmetastatic thyroid tumors. Study overall: Thyroid patients, malignant and benign, had repertoires compared across blood and tumor or nodule tissue. Study-level points and caveats: Across blood and tumor, TCR beta diversity in malignant thyroid tumors was reportedly significantly higher than in benign nodules.

Germline V gene data show CDR1 as LNHDA and CDR2 as SQIVND (reference sequence). This CDR3 has 17 amino acids. The V and J ends lost 6 bases and 0 bases respectively, with 15 bases between them. In the authors' methods: Between-group CDR3 differences, defined by clinicopathological status, yielded a distant-metastasis classifier for papillary thyroid cancer. TCRdb called clones again from the PCR reads with MiXCR. These V and J calls derive from TCRdb rather than the authors' analysis. Of approximately 38,000 clones in the sample, about 15% were seen once. Ten or more counts support this clone. Its antigen is undetermined. Nobody among the patients had been given any treatment before thyroid surgery.

The chain couples TRBV19 to TRBJ2-6, with D perhaps matching TRBD1 (6 bases). Sequences were obtained from tumor tissue. The clonotype originates from a female donor with papillary thyroid cancer or a benign thyroid nodule (not recorded which). Some clones in this sample may be carry-over from other donors' samples. CDR3 coding DNA: TGTGCCAGTAGGAAGTCCCGGGACACCTCTGGGGCCAACGTCCTGACTTTC. It yields the protein CASRKSRDTSGANVLTF.